Detailed here is one T cell receptor (beta chain). Study processing details: Amplification from reference gene primers served as the basis for estimated nucleated cell counts. Measured with immunoSEQ multiplex PCR; TCRdb has only the in-frame clones, and not every one. V, J and clone size are taken as reported in that table, and D and trimming were inferred from the DNA itself. Of around 150,000 clones in the sample, approximately 93% were seen once. This entry is derived from a study of blood T cell repertoires in COVID-19. At the level of the study: The study drew acute and convalescent COVID-19 samples from the United States, Italy and Spain.

Source material: peripheral blood. This clonotype originated in a woman in her sixties with COVID-19, enrolled during active disease.

For the CDR3, the DNA is TGTGCCAGAAGTCAAAAAGGACAGGGCAATGGCTACACCTTC. Its translation is CARSQKGQGNGYTF. This chain links TRBV5-3 with TRBJ1-2; 8 bases agree with TRBD1. TRBV5-3 is identified as an open reading frame with a role that is uncertain. Trimming took 5 bases from V and 6 from J; bases not matched to a gene: 9. The CDR3 is 14 amino acids.